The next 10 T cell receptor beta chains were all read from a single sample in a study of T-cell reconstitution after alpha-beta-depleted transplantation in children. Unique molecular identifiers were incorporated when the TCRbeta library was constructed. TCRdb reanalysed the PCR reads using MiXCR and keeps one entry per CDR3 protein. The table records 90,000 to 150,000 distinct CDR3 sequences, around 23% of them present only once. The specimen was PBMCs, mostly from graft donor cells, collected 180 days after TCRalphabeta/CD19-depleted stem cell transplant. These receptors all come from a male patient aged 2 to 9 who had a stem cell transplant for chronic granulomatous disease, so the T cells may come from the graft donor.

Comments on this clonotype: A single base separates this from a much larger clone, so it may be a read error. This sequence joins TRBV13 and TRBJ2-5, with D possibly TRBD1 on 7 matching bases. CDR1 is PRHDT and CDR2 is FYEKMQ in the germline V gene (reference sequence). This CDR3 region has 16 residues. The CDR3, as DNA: TGTGCCAGCAGCTTAAGGCAGGGGGGCTACCACGAGACCCAGTACTTC. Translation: CASSLRQGGYHETQYF.

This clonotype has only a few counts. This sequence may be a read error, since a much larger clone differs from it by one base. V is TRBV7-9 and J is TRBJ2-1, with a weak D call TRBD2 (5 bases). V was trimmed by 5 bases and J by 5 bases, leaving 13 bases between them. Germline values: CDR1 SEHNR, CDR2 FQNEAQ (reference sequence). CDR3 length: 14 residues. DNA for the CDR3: TGTGCCAGCAGCCCCGGGGTGCTCAACAATGAGCAGTTCTTC. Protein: CASSPGVLNNEQFF. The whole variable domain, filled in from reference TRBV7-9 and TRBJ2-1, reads DTGVSQNPRHKITKRGQNVTFRCDPISEHNRLYWYRQTLGQGPEFLTYFQNEAQLEKSRLLSDRFSAERPKGSFSTLEIQRTEQGDSAMYLCASSPGVLNNEQFFGPGTRLTVL.

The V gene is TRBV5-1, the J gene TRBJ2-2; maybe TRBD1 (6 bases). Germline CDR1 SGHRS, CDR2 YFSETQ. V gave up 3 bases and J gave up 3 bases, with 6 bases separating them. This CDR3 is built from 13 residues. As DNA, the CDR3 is TGCGCCAGCAGCTACAGGGACACCGGGGAGCTGTTTTTT. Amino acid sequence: CASSYRDTGELFF.

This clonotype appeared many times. In DNA form, the CDR3 reads TGCAGTGCCGGGAGGACAGGGAAAAGGTACGAGCAGTACTTC. It translates to CSAGRTGKRYEQYF. The rearrangement joins TRBV20-1 to TRBJ2-7; maybe TRBD1 (8 bases). This CDR3 comprises 14 residues. The ends were cut back, 6 bases at V and 4 bases at J, with 19 bases in the middle. CDR1 is DFQATT, CDR2 SNEGSKA, per germline (reference sequence).

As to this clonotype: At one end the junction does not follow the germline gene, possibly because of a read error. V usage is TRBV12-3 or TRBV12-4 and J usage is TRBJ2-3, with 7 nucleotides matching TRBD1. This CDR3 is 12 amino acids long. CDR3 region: CASSSGTATQYF. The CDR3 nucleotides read TGTGCCAGCAGTTCAGGGACAGCTACGCAGTATTTT.

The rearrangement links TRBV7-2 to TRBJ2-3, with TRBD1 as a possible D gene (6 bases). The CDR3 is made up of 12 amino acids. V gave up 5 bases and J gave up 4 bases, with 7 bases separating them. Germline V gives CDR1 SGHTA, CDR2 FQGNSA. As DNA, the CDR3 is TGTGCCAGCAGCACAGGGCCAGATACGCAGTATTTT. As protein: CASSTGPDTQYF.

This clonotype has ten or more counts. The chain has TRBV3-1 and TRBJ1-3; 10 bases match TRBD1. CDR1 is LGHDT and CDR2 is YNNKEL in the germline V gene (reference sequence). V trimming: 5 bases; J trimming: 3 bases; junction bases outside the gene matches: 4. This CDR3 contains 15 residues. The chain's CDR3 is CASSWDRGNGNTIYF. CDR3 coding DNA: TGTGCCAGCAGCTGGGACAGGGGTAATGGAAACACCATATATTTT.

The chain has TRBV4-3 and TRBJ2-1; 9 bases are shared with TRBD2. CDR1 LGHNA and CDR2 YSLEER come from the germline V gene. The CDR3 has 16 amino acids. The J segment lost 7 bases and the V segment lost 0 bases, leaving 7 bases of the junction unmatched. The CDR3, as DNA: TGCGCCAGCAGCCAAGATAGGTCCCTAGCGGGAAATGAGCAGTTCTTC. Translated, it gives CASSQDRSLAGNEQFF.

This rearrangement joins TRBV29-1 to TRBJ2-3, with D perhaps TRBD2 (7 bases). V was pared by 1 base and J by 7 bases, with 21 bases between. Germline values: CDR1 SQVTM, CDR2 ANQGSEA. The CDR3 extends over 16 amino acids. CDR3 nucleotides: TGCAGCGTTGAAGGGGGGTCTGGGGGGGGGCTAAATACGCAGTATTTT. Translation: CSVEGGSGGGLNTQYF.

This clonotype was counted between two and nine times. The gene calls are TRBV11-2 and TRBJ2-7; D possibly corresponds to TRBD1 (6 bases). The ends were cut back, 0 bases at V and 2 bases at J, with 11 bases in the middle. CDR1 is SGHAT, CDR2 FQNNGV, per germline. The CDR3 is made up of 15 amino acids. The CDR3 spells CASSLDAGQPYEQYF. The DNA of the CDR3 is TGTGCCAGCAGCTTAGATGCCGGACAGCCCTACGAGCAGTACTTC.